Listed below are T cell receptor beta chains from one sample, sequenced in a study of blood T cell repertoires in COVID-19. Libraries were prepared by immunoSEQ multiplex PCR; TCRdb keeps only in-frame clonotypes and omits some of them. The sample shows approximately 470,000 clones, roughly 87% of them seen only once. Sequenced input: PBMCs or T cells enriched from blood (not recorded which). The receptors come from a woman younger than 35 who had recovered from COVID-19. The CDR3 runs from the conserved cysteine through the conserved F or W. A D gene is named only where the DNA matches it firmly. The size of a clone is reported for some rows only, either as once, few or many, or as a class for expanded clones.

d_gene: .
len: 17
abundance: few
v_gene: TRBV21-1
j_gene: TRBJ1-4
CDR3aa: CASSNSSQASEGEKLFF
CDR3nt: TGTGCCAGCAGCAACTCAAGCCAGGCATCGGAAGGTGAAAAACTGTTTTTT

d_gene: .
len: 16
abundance: .
v_gene: TRBV18
j_gene: TRBJ2-1
CDR3aa: CASSPQLDSTYNEQFF
CDR3nt: TGTGCCAGCTCACCCCAATTGGACAGCACCTACAATGAGCAGTTCTTC

d_gene: .
len: 12
abundance: once
v_gene: TRBV30
j_gene: TRBJ2-5
CDR3aa: CAWSPLEETQYF
CDR3nt: TGTGCCTGGAGTCCGTTAGAAGAGACCCAGTACTTC

d_gene: TRBD1
len: 13
abundance: .
v_gene: TRBV5-1
j_gene: TRBJ2-1
CDR3aa: CASKGTDYNEQFF
CDR3nt: TGCGCCAGCAAGGGGACAGACTACAATGAGCAGTTCTTC

d_gene: .
len: 14
abundance: .
v_gene: TRBV5-1
j_gene: TRBJ1-2
CDR3aa: CASSRNSSPHGYTF
CDR3nt: TGCGCCAGCAGTCGTAACTCTTCCCCCCATGGCTACACCTTC

d_gene: .
len: 15
abundance: few
v_gene: TRBV9
j_gene: TRBJ1-4
CDR3aa: CASSGTGSRGEKLFF
CDR3nt: TGTGCCAGCAGCGGGACCGGGTCAAGGGGTGAAAAACTGTTTTTT

d_gene: .
len: 13
abundance: .
v_gene: TRBV30
j_gene: TRBJ1-2
CDR3aa: CAWIQGRDYGYTF
CDR3nt: TGTGCCTGGATACAGGGTAGAGACTATGGCTACACCTTC

d_gene: .
len: 14
abundance: .
v_gene: TRBV7-2
j_gene: TRBJ2-7
CDR3aa: CASSGMRGSYEQYF
CDR3nt: TGTGCCAGCAGCGGCATGAGGGGGTCGTACGAGCAGTACTTC

d_gene: .
len: 15
abundance: .
v_gene: TRBV4-1
j_gene: TRBJ2-2
CDR3aa: CASSQDSKNTGELFF
CDR3nt: TGCGCCAGCAGCCAAGATTCTAAGAACACCGGGGAGCTGTTTTTT

d_gene: .
len: 18
abundance: .
v_gene: TRBV2
j_gene: TRBJ1-4
CDR3aa: CASSPIPGSGRKNEKLFF
CDR3nt: TGTGCCAGCAGTCCAATTCCCGGAAGCGGTAGGAAGAATGAAAAACTGTTTTTT

d_gene: TRBD2
len: 15
abundance: once
v_gene: TRBV5-1
j_gene: TRBJ2-1
CDR3aa: CASSSERGKDNEQFF
CDR3nt: TGCGCCAGCAGCTCTGAGCGGGGTAAAGACAATGAGCAGTTCTTC

d_gene: .
len: 15
abundance: .
v_gene: TRBV19
j_gene: TRBJ1-2
CDR3aa: CASSGDRTSPGGYTF
CDR3nt: TGTGCCAGTAGTGGTGACAGGACTTCTCCCGGCGGCTACACCTTC

d_gene: .
len: 14
abundance: .
v_gene: TRBV28
j_gene: TRBJ2-1
CDR3aa: CASRKGGARTEQFF
CDR3nt: TGTGCCAGCCGTAAAGGGGGGGCCCGGACGGAGCAGTTCTTC

d_gene: TRBD1
len: 16
abundance: once
v_gene: TRBV7-2
j_gene: TRBJ1-1
CDR3aa: CASSYGQGGWDTEAFF
CDR3nt: TGTGCCAGCAGCTACGGACAGGGGGGGTGGGACACTGAAGCTTTCTTT

d_gene: .
len: 14
abundance: .
v_gene: TRBV11-2
j_gene: TRBJ2-3
CDR3aa: CASSQGGLGDTQYF
CDR3nt: TGTGCCAGCAGCCAGGGGGGCCTCGGGGATACGCAGTATTTT

d_gene: TRBD1
len: 15
abundance: .
v_gene: TRBV19
j_gene: TRBJ2-2
CDR3aa: CASTFDRADTGELFF
CDR3nt: TGTGCCAGTACCTTCGACAGGGCGGACACCGGGGAGCTGTTTTTT

d_gene: .
len: 15
abundance: .
v_gene: TRBV28
j_gene: TRBJ2-1
CDR3aa: CASSLPPSSYNEQFF
CDR3nt: TGTGCCAGCAGCCTCCCCCCCAGCTCCTACAATGAGCAGTTCTTC

d_gene: .
len: 14
abundance: .
v_gene: TRBV5-1
j_gene: TRBJ2-4
CDR3aa: CASSFGGDKNIQYF
CDR3nt: TGCGCCAGCAGCTTCGGGGGTGACAAAAACATTCAGTACTTC

d_gene: .
len: 14
abundance: .
v_gene: TRBV19
j_gene: TRBJ2-7
CDR3aa: CASSITPASYEQYF
CDR3nt: TGTGCCAGTAGTATAACGCCGGCTAGCTACGAGCAGTACTTC

d_gene: .
len: 16
abundance: .
v_gene: TRBV2
j_gene: TRBJ1-1
CDR3aa: CASSDGEGGESTEAFF
CDR3nt: TGTGCCAGCAGTGATGGGGAAGGAGGTGAGAGCACTGAAGCTTTCTTT

d_gene: .
len: 13
abundance: once
v_gene: TRBV12-3/TRBV12-4
j_gene: TRBJ1-1
CDR3aa: CASSLGGSIEAFF
CDR3nt: TGTGCCAGCAGTTTGGGGGGGAGCATTGAAGCTTTCTTT

d_gene: .
len: 14
abundance: .
v_gene: TRBV5-1
j_gene: TRBJ1-2
CDR3aa: CASSSRGGDYGYTF
CDR3nt: TGCGCCAGCAGCTCTAGGGGGGGAGACTATGGCTACACCTTC

d_gene: .
len: 13
abundance: .
v_gene: TRBV7-9
j_gene: TRBJ2-5
CDR3aa: CASATSTQETQYF
CDR3nt: TGTGCCAGCGCCACATCCACTCAAGAGACCCAGTACTTC

d_gene: .
len: 11
abundance: .
v_gene: TRBV19
j_gene: TRBJ1-1
CDR3aa: CASSGVGRAFF
CDR3nt: TGTGCCAGTAGTGGAGTGGGGCGGGCTTTCTTT

d_gene: TRBD2
len: 16
abundance: .
v_gene: TRBV9
j_gene: TRBJ2-3
CDR3aa: CASSLRLAGSTDTQYF
CDR3nt: TGTGCCAGCAGCTTACGACTAGCGGGGAGCACAGATACGCAGTATTTT

d_gene: TRBD1
len: 17
abundance: .
v_gene: TRBV4-1
j_gene: TRBJ1-2
CDR3aa: CASSQERVGQGSYGYTF
CDR3nt: TGCGCCAGCAGCCAAGAACGCGTAGGACAGGGAAGCTATGGCTACACCTTC

d_gene: .
len: 13
abundance: .
v_gene: TRBV5-1
j_gene: TRBJ1-1
CDR3aa: CASSFEGNTEAFF
CDR3nt: TGCGCCAGCAGCTTCGAGGGGAACACTGAAGCTTTCTTT

d_gene: .
len: 13
abundance: once
v_gene: TRBV14
j_gene: TRBJ2-5
CDR3aa: CASSFETQETQYF
CDR3nt: TGTGCCAGCTCCTTCGAAACTCAAGAGACCCAGTACTTC

d_gene: TRBD1
len: 13
abundance: .
v_gene: TRBV30
j_gene: TRBJ2-1
CDR3aa: CAWRATGANEQFF
CDR3nt: TGTGCCTGGAGAGCAACAGGGGCCAATGAGCAGTTCTTC

d_gene: .
len: 17
abundance: .
v_gene: TRBV19
j_gene: TRBJ1-2
CDR3aa: CASSNPRGSTANYGYTF
CDR3nt: TGTGCCAGTAGTAATCCCCGGGGTTCCACAGCTAACTATGGCTACACCTTC

d_gene: .
len: 16
abundance: .
v_gene: TRBV12-5
j_gene: TRBJ1-6
CDR3aa: CASGSFPGQYNSPLHF
CDR3nt: TGTGCTAGTGGTTCGTTTCCGGGACAATATAATTCACCCCTCCACTTT

d_gene: .
len: 14
abundance: .
v_gene: TRBV7-3
j_gene: TRBJ2-3
CDR3aa: CASSGGSHTDTQYF
CDR3nt: TGTGCCAGCAGCGGGGGCAGCCACACAGATACGCAGTATTTT

d_gene: TRBD2
len: 15
abundance: .
v_gene: TRBV5-5
j_gene: TRBJ2-5
CDR3aa: CASSFEAGGRETQYF
CDR3nt: TGTGCCAGCAGCTTCGAAGCGGGGGGCAGGGAGACCCAGTACTTC

d_gene: .
len: 14
abundance: .
v_gene: TRBV5-1
j_gene: TRBJ2-3
CDR3aa: CASSLEVSTDTQYF
CDR3nt: TGCGCCAGCAGCTTAGAGGTGAGCACAGATACGCAGTATTTT

d_gene: .
len: 11
abundance: once
v_gene: TRBV20-1
j_gene: TRBJ2-7
CDR3aa: CSASTNYEQYF
CDR3nt: TGCAGTGCCTCGACAAACTACGAGCAGTACTTC

d_gene: TRBD1
len: 13
abundance: .
v_gene: TRBV30
j_gene: TRBJ1-4
CDR3aa: CAWGTGPNEKLFF
CDR3nt: TGTGCCTGGGGGACAGGGCCTAATGAAAAACTGTTTTTT

d_gene: .
len: 18
abundance: .
v_gene: TRBV18
j_gene: TRBJ2-6
CDR3aa: CASSPLTGLISGANVLTF
CDR3nt: TGTGCCAGCTCACCGTTGACAGGTCTAATCTCTGGGGCCAACGTCCTGACTTTC

d_gene: TRBD1
len: 12
abundance: .
v_gene: TRBV30
j_gene: TRBJ1-4
CDR3aa: CASRDSNEKLFF
CDR3nt: TGTGCCTCCCGGGACAGTAATGAAAAACTGTTTTTT

d_gene: .
len: 13
abundance: .
v_gene: TRBV7-3
j_gene: TRBJ1-1
CDR3aa: CASSLDSYTEAFF
CDR3nt: TGTGCCAGCAGCTTAGACAGTTACACTGAAGCTTTCTTT

d_gene: .
len: 9
abundance: .
v_gene: TRBV11-3
j_gene: TRBJ1-4
CDR3aa: CASSSKLFF
CDR3nt: TGTGCCAGCAGCTCGAAACTGTTTTTT

d_gene: TRBD1
len: 16
abundance: .
v_gene: TRBV5-1
j_gene: TRBJ1-6
CDR3aa: CASSLGTGGYNSPLHF
CDR3nt: TGCGCCAGCAGCCTCGGGACAGGGGGCTATAATTCACCCCTCCACTTT

d_gene: .
len: 14
abundance: .
v_gene: TRBV19
j_gene: TRBJ1-1
CDR3aa: CASSIKYGQAKAFF
CDR3nt: TGTGCCAGTAGTATAAAGTATGGGCAGGCTAAAGCTTTCTTT

d_gene: .
len: 18
abundance: .
v_gene: TRBV6-1
j_gene: TRBJ1-3
CDR3aa: CASSEVLGGLSSGNTIYF
CDR3nt: TGTGCCAGCAGTGAAGTATTGGGAGGTCTTTCCTCTGGAAACACCATATATTTT

d_gene: TRBD2
len: 12
abundance: once
v_gene: TRBV13
j_gene: TRBJ2-3
CDR3aa: CASSLQRGGQYF
CDR3nt: TGTGCCAGCAGCTTACAGCGGGGAGGGCAGTATTTT

d_gene: TRBD2
len: 14
abundance: .
v_gene: TRBV5-4
j_gene: TRBJ2-1
CDR3aa: CASSFKAGGNEQFF
CDR3nt: TGTGCCAGCAGCTTTAAGGCGGGGGGAAATGAGCAGTTCTTC

d_gene: .
len: 15
abundance: .
v_gene: TRBV12-5
j_gene: TRBJ2-6
CDR3aa: CASGPDSTGANVLTF
CDR3nt: TGTGCTAGTGGTCCGGACAGCACTGGGGCCAACGTCCTGACTTTC

d_gene: TRBD1
len: 16
abundance: .
v_gene: TRBV4-1
j_gene: TRBJ1-2
CDR3aa: CASSPDHRGGSYGYTF
CDR3nt: TGCGCCAGCAGCCCGGACCACAGGGGGGGTTCCTATGGCTACACCTTC

d_gene: .
len: 14
abundance: .
v_gene: TRBV6-5
j_gene: TRBJ1-3
CDR3aa: CASLGVVAGNTIYF
CDR3nt: TGTGCCAGTCTCGGGGTGGTCGCTGGAAACACCATATATTTT

d_gene: TRBD1
len: 17
abundance: .
v_gene: TRBV4-1
j_gene: TRBJ2-2
CDR3aa: CASSHPLQGLNTGELFF
CDR3nt: TGCGCCAGCAGCCACCCCCTACAGGGGTTAAACACCGGGGAGCTGTTTTTT

d_gene: TRBD2
len: 15
abundance: .
v_gene: TRBV5-4
j_gene: TRBJ2-3
CDR3aa: CASTSGGARADTQYF
CDR3nt: TGTGCCAGCACCTCCGGGGGGGCCAGGGCAGATACGCAGTATTTT

d_gene: TRBD1
len: 12
abundance: once
v_gene: TRBV6-5
j_gene: TRBJ2-7
CDR3aa: CASRDSIYEQYF
CDR3nt: TGTGCCAGCCGGGACAGTATCTACGAGCAGTACTTC

d_gene: .
len: 16
abundance: few
v_gene: TRBV19
j_gene: TRBJ1-5
CDR3aa: CASTSLGVLSNQPQHF
CDR3nt: TGTGCCAGTACCTCCTTAGGGGTATTGAGCAATCAGCCCCAGCATTTT

d_gene: TRBD1
len: 14
abundance: .
v_gene: TRBV19
j_gene: TRBJ1-2
CDR3aa: CASRKPGQGSSYTF
CDR3nt: TGTGCCAGTAGGAAACCGGGACAGGGGAGTAGCTACACCTTC

d_gene: TRBD1
len: 14
abundance: .
v_gene: TRBV28
j_gene: TRBJ2-7
CDR3aa: CASRPPGGPYEQYF
CDR3nt: TGTGCCAGCAGGCCGCCAGGGGGCCCCTACGAGCAGTACTTC

d_gene: .
len: 14
abundance: .
v_gene: TRBV19
j_gene: TRBJ1-1
CDR3aa: CASSKVGTLFEAFF
CDR3nt: TGTGCCAGTAGTAAAGTAGGGACACTCTTTGAAGCTTTCTTT